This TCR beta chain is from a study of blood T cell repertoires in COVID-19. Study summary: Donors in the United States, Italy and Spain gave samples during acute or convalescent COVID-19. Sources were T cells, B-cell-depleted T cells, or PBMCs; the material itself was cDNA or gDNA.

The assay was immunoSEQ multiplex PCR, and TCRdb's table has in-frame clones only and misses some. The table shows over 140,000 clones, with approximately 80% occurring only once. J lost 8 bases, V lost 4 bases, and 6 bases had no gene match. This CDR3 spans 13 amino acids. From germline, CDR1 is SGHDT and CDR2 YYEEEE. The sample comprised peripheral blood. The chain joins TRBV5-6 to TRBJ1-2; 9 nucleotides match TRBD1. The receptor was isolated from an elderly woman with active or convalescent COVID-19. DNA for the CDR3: TGTGCCAGCAGCCGGACAGGGGATGGGGGCTACACCTTC. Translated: CASSRTGDGGYTF. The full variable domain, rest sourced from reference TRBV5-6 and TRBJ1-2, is DAGVTQSPTHLIKTRGQQVTLRCSPKSGHDTVSWYQQALGQGPQFIFQYYEEEERQRGNFPDRFSGHQFPNYSSELNVNALLLGDSALYLCASSRTGDGGYTFGSGTRLTVV.